This TCR beta chain was found in a study of blood T cell repertoires in COVID-19. Study at large: Spain, Italy and the United States supplied samples that represented acute and convalescent COVID-19. Sample material is recorded as cDNA or gDNA derived from T cells, B-cell-depleted T cells, or PBMCs.

During active infection, Seattle patients enrolled and were then monitored through disease. The germline gives CDR1 PRHDT, CDR2 FYEKMQ (reference sequence). The CDR3 contains 14 residues. V shed 2 bases, J shed 7 bases, and the junction held 6 bases outside the gene matches. Authors' processing steps: Amplification with reference gene primers provided the estimates of nucleated cell counts. TCRdb's table, derived via immunoSEQ multiplex PCR, lists solely in-frame clones and lacks some. Clone size and the V and J calls come from that table; the DNA yielded D and trimming. The sample shows about 80,000 clones, roughly 85% of them seen only once.

This sequence joins TRBV13 and TRBJ1-1; 8 nucleotides match TRBD1. The sequence derives from a man in his fifties or sixties with COVID-19, enrolled during active disease. The sequenced sample was peripheral blood. The CDR3 bases are TGTGCCAGCAGCTTAACGACAGGGGTAAATGAAGCTTTCTTT. As protein: CASSLTTGVNEAFF.